The 22 T cell receptor beta chains given below trace back to one sample, sequenced in a study of CD8 T cells in ankylosing spondylitis. TCRdb analysed the 5' RACE reads with MiXCR anew, one entry per CDR3 protein. The sample holds 250,000 or so distinct CDR3 sequences, 15% to 20% seen once. The sequencing input was blood, either unsorted or a sorted T cell fraction (not recorded which). The receptors were sampled from a male donor with ankylosing spondylitis or in good health (not recorded which).

The chain joins TRBV5-1 to TRBJ2-7, with D possibly called TRBD1 or TRBD2 (5 bases each). Trimming stripped 4 bases from V and 6 bases from J, with 14 bases between. CDR3 length equals 13 residues. Germline values: CDR1 SGHRS, CDR2 YFSETQ. Written as DNA, the CDR3 is TGCGCCAGCAGCCGGGACGGAGAGGGCGAGCAGTACTTC. This gives the protein CASSRDGEGEQYF.

This clonotype was observed a few times. This chain links TRBV29-1 with TRBJ2-2, with D perhaps assigned TRBD1 or TRBD2 (6 bases each). CDR1 SQVTM and CDR2 ANQGSEA come from the germline V gene. Trimming left V 8 bases short and J 3 bases short, with 13 bases between. The CDR3 loop spans 13 amino acids. CDR3 sequence (DNA): TGCAGCTCAAGGGGGGCCCACACCGGGGAGCTGTTTTTT. It yields the protein CSSRGAHTGELFF.

The genes are TRBV20-1 and TRBJ2-1; D uncertain. From germline, CDR1 is DFQATT and CDR2 SNEGSKA (reference sequence). This CDR3 has 14 amino acids. DNA of the CDR3: TGCAGCTCAAGACTGGCTGCCCCCTACAATGAGCAGTTCTTC. This sequence encodes CSSRLAAPYNEQFF.

This chain links TRBV7-8 with TRBJ2-1; 9 bases fit TRBD1. CDR1 SGHVS and CDR2 FQNEAQ come from the germline V gene. V trimming: 3 bases; J trimming: 5 bases; junction bases outside the gene matches: 5. CDR3 length: 15 residues. The chain's CDR3 is CASSFLGDRDNEQFF. In DNA form, the CDR3 reads TGTGCCAGCAGCTTCTTGGGGGACAGGGACAATGAGCAGTTCTTC.

This clonotype was recorded many times. The chain recombines TRBV27 with TRBJ1-5; 9 bases agree with TRBD1. The J segment lost 3 bases and the V segment lost 3 bases, leaving 6 bases of the junction unmatched. The germline CDR1 and CDR2 sequences are MNHEY and SMNVEV (reference sequence). The CDR3 is 16 residues long. CDR3 protein: CASSFTGQGANQPQHF. Written as DNA, the CDR3 is TGTGCCAGCAGTTTTACGGGACAGGGTGCCAATCAGCCCCAGCATTTT.

This clonotype was detected a few times. The chain employs TRBV5-6 and TRBJ2-5, with no clear D. The V gene lost 0 bases and the J gene lost 4 bases, with 10 bases spanning the gap. Per the germline V gene, CDR1 is SGHDT and CDR2 is YYEEEE. The CDR3 is made up of 14 amino acids. The CDR3 here is CASSLARLGETQYF. DNA for the CDR3: TGTGCCAGCAGCTTGGCCCGGTTGGGAGAGACCCAGTACTTC.

The chain has TRBV2 and TRBJ2-1; 7 bases line up with TRBD1. The CDR3 covers 18 residues. The V gene's germline CDR1 is SNHLY and CDR2 FYNNEI. V dropped 7 bases and J dropped 0; count of bases not matched to a gene: 15. CDR3 sequence (DNA): TGTGCCAGCATCCCCAGGGGGTGGCTACCGAGCTCCTACAATGAGCAGTTCTTC. This encodes CASIPRGWLPSSYNEQFF.

This clonotype has just a few counts. CDR3 nucleotides: TGTGCTAGTGGTTTGGGGTTCGGACCGAACACTGAAGCTTTCTTT. Its translation: CASGLGFGPNTEAFF. This chain uses TRBV12-5 with TRBJ1-1; D is unresolved. Germline-derived CDR1 and CDR2 are LGHNT and FRNRAP. The CDR3 contains 15 residues. The V end lost 1 base, the J end lost 1 base, and 10 bases lay between the germline ends.

The chain combines TRBV27 with TRBJ1-1, with D possibly being TRBD1 (5 bases). V was shortened by 6 bases and J by 2 bases, with 13 bases between the two germline ends. The length of the CDR3 is 14 residues. Germline CDR1 reads MNHEY; CDR2 reads SMNVEV (reference sequence). The CDR3 DNA sequence: TGTGCCAGCAGAAGGGACGTGGGAAACACTGAAGCTTTCTTT. It translates to CASRRDVGNTEAFF.

This clonotype was detected only a few times. The V call is TRBV6-5, the J call TRBJ2-3; a weak D match, TRBD2 (5 bases). This CDR3 has 15 amino acids. Germline V gene data show CDR1 as MNHEY and CDR2 as SVGAGI. The V end lost 2 bases, the J end lost 6 bases, and 15 bases lay between the germline ends. CDR3 sequence (DNA): TGTGCCAGCAGTTACAAGAGGGATTTGTCGGATACGCAGTATTTT. Protein: CASSYKRDLSDTQYF.

This clonotype was detected only a few times. The CDR3 is CASSQESSAHYGYTF. CDR3 DNA sequence: TGTGCCAGCAGCCAAGAATCGTCGGCCCACTATGGCTACACCTTC. The chain links TRBV3-1 to TRBJ1-2; D is ambiguous. The CDR3 is 15 residues long. CDR1 is LGHDT, CDR2 YNNKEL, per germline (reference sequence). V dropped 0 bases and J dropped 3 bases, with 11 bases sitting between them.

V and J are TRBV6-1 and TRBJ1-1; no clear D gene. The CDR3 runs to 14 residues. Between the trimmed V and J ends, which lost 6 bases and 4 bases, there was a span of 15 bases. CDR1 MNHNS and CDR2 SASEGT come from the germline V gene. This CDR3 reads CASRITNTPTEAFF. The CDR3 nucleotides are TGTGCCAGCAGAATTACAAATACTCCCACTGAAGCTTTCTTT.

This chain connects TRBV3-1 to TRBJ2-4; tentative D call: TRBD2 (5 bases). Germline V CDR1 and CDR2: LGHDT, YNNKEL (reference sequence). Trimming stripped 0 bases from V and 7 bases from J, with 10 bases between. The CDR3 is 14 residues long. The CDR3 sequence: CASSQEIRGNIQYF. Here the CDR3 DNA reads TGTGCCAGCAGCCAAGAAATTCGAGGGAACATTCAGTACTTC.

This clonotype has more than one count but fewer than ten. The chain has TRBV4-1 and TRBJ2-1; a weak D match, TRBD1 (6 bases). This CDR3 comprises 17 residues. V was clipped by 3 bases and J by 5 bases, with 20 bases between them. The V gene's germline CDR1 is MGHRA and CDR2 YSYEKL. In nucleotides, the CDR3 is TGCGCCAGCAGCCAGAACCCAGCCCGGGACACAGACAATGAGCAGTTCTTC. This gives the protein CASSQNPARDTDNEQFF.

The chain is built from TRBV12-3 or TRBV12-4 and TRBJ2-1, with TRBD1 matching over 7 bases. This CDR3 is 15 amino acids long. Trimming cost V 6 bases and J 2 bases; bases outside gene matches: 7. CDR3 sequence: CASRAGTATYNEQFF. CDR3 nucleotide sequence: TGTGCCAGCAGGGCCGGGACAGCGACCTACAATGAGCAGTTCTTC.

The chain carries TRBV4-1 and TRBJ2-7; 8 nucleotides agree with TRBD1. The CDR3 sequence is 17 residues long. Per germline, CDR1 MGHRA and CDR2 YSYEKL. V trimming: 2 bases; J trimming: 3 bases; junction bases outside the gene matches: 12. DNA of the CDR3: TGCGCCAGCAGCCAACCGACAGGGGCGGGACGGGGCTACGAGCAGTACTTC. This sequence encodes CASSQPTGAGRGYEQYF.

CDR3 protein: CASSHEGYNEQFF. DNA for the CDR3: TGTGCCAGCAGCCATGAAGGTTACAATGAGCAGTTCTTC. V and J are TRBV3-1 and TRBJ2-1; D not certain. Germline values: CDR1 LGHDT, CDR2 YNNKEL (reference sequence). V lost 3 bases to trimming and J lost 4 bases, with 7 bases between them. The CDR3 loop spans 13 amino acids.

This clonotype was observed many times. This chain links TRBV12-3 or TRBV12-4 with TRBJ1-1; D is possibly TRBD1 (5 bases). V was cut by 7 bases and J by 2 bases, with 14 bases left in between. The CDR3 is made up of 14 amino acids. For the CDR3, the DNA is TGTGCCAGCAATCCCCGGGGGGGAAACACTGAAGCTTTCTTT. Protein sequence: CASNPRGGNTEAFF.

The rearrangement links TRBV7-9 to TRBJ1-1; weak D call: TRBD1 (5 bases). The CDR3 runs 16 residues. Trimming stripped 2 bases from V and 4 bases from J, with 17 bases between. Germline CDR1 SEHNR, CDR2 FQNEAQ (reference sequence). DNA for the CDR3: TGTGCCAGCAGCTTACTGGGGGGGGGTCCGCCCACTGAAGCTTTCTTT. Its protein is CASSLLGGGPPTEAFF.

This clonotype showed up just a few times. The chain carries TRBV20-1 and TRBJ2-7, with 8 bases identical to TRBD1. The germline V gene encodes CDR1 DFQATT and CDR2 SNEGSKA (reference sequence). The V segment lost 0 bases and the J segment 7 bases; nucleotides outside the gene matches: 5. The CDR3 contains 13 residues. The CDR3: CSARDGQGWEQYF. The CDR3 coding sequence is TGCAGTGCTAGAGATGGACAGGGCTGGGAGCAGTACTTC.

The chain carries TRBV12-3 or TRBV12-4 and TRBJ2-1; 8 bases are shared with TRBD1. Losses at the gene ends were 3 bases for V and 7 bases for J; bases not matched to a gene: 8. The CDR3 has 15 residues. The CDR3 here is CASSFDRGALNEQFF. CDR3 in DNA: TGTGCCAGCAGTTTCGACAGGGGCGCCTTAAATGAGCAGTTCTTC.

This clonotype was observed a handful of times. The chain carries TRBV28 and TRBJ1-1; no clear D gene. Trimming took 7 bases from V and 1 from J, leaving 13 bases between them. The CDR3 runs to 14 residues. Germline values: CDR1 MDHEN, CDR2 SYDVKM. CDR3 protein: CASTRGNENTEAFF. The CDR3 DNA reads as TGTGCCAGCACCCGCGGGAATGAGAACACTGAAGCTTTCTTT.